Listed below are T cell receptor beta chains from one sample, sequenced in a study of T-cell reconstitution after alpha-beta-depleted transplantation in children. TCRdb re-called the PCR reads through MiXCR, storing one row per CDR3 protein. The table lists 700,000 to 950,000 distinct CDR3 sequences, around 15% of them singletons, with 5% in the top ten. The material was PBMCs, mostly from graft donor cells, obtained 360 days after TCRalphabeta/CD19-depleted stem cell transplant. Receptors originate from a male patient under 18 who had a stem cell transplant for acute lymphoblastic leukemia, so the T cells may come from the graft donor. Each CDR3 is given with its conserved first and last residue. D genes are given only for firm matches. A clone size is listed for some rows: how often the clone was seen (once, few, many), or a class if it is expanded.

CDR3 DNA: TGTGCCACCAGCTACTCGGTCCCCATCTCTGGGGCCAACGTCCTGACTTTC
CDR3 protein: CATSYSVPISGANVLTF
CDR3 length: 17
clone size: few
V gene: TRBV24-1
D gene: -
J gene: TRBJ2-6

CDR3 DNA: TGTGCCAGCAGCGTAGAATTCGGGAGAAGGGGGACGAATACGCAGTATTTT
CDR3 protein: CASSVEFGRRGTNTQYF
CDR3 length: 17
clone size: few
V gene: TRBV9
D gene: -
J gene: TRBJ2-3

CDR3 DNA: TGCGCCAGCAGCCAAGCCCGACTAGCGGGAGGCCCGACGAGGTTCTACAATGAGCAGTTCTTC
CDR3 protein: CASSQARLAGGPTRFYNEQFF
CDR3 length: 21
clone size: many
V gene: TRBV4-1
D gene: TRBD2
J gene: TRBJ2-1

CDR3 DNA: TGTGCCAGCAGCTTATTCAGGGGCCTTCAGAACACTGAAGCTTTCTTT
CDR3 protein: CASSLFRGLQNTEAFF
CDR3 length: 16
clone size: -
V gene: TRBV5-6
D gene: -
J gene: TRBJ1-1

CDR3 DNA: TGTGCCAGCAGGGCCTCCTACAATGAGCAGTTCTTC
CDR3 protein: CASRASYNEQFF
CDR3 length: 12
clone size: many
V gene: TRBV7-2
D gene: -
J gene: TRBJ2-1

CDR3 DNA: TGTGCCAGTAGTACCGGGGAACGGCAGTTCTTC
CDR3 protein: CASSTGERQFF
CDR3 length: 11
clone size: many
V gene: TRBV19
D gene: -
J gene: TRBJ2-1

CDR3 DNA: TGTGCCAGCAGCGACTCTTTGGGCCCCGAAGAGACCCAGTACTTC
CDR3 protein: CASSDSLGPEETQYF
CDR3 length: 15
clone size: few
V gene: TRBV9
D gene: -
J gene: TRBJ2-5

CDR3 DNA: TGTGCCTGGAGTGGCATAGGATGGTATGGCTACACCTTC
CDR3 protein: CAWSGIGWYGYTF
CDR3 length: 13
clone size: -
V gene: TRBV30
D gene: -
J gene: TRBJ1-2

CDR3 DNA: TGTGCCAGCAGTTGGGCAGGGAGAGGGGAGACCCAGTACTTC
CDR3 protein: CASSWAGRGETQYF
CDR3 length: 14
clone size: few
V gene: TRBV25-1
D gene: -
J gene: TRBJ2-5

CDR3 DNA: TGCGCCAGCAGCTCGAAGCGGGCCCCCTACGAGCAGTACTTC
CDR3 protein: CASSSKRAPYEQYF
CDR3 length: 14
clone size: -
V gene: TRBV5-1
D gene: -
J gene: TRBJ2-7

CDR3 DNA: TGCAGTGCTAGAGAGGGGACTAGCGGGCAAGAGACCCAGTACTTC
CDR3 protein: CSAREGTSGQETQYF
CDR3 length: 15
clone size: -
V gene: TRBV20-1
D gene: TRBD2
J gene: TRBJ2-5

CDR3 DNA: TGCAGCGTTGAAGGATTGTACACTGAAGCTTTCTTT
CDR3 protein: CSVEGLYTEAFF
CDR3 length: 12
clone size: few
V gene: TRBV29-1
D gene: -
J gene: TRBJ1-1

CDR3 DNA: TGCAGCGTTACCACTGGGGCTGGAGATACGCAGTATTTT
CDR3 protein: CSVTTGAGDTQYF
CDR3 length: 13
clone size: -
V gene: TRBV29-1
D gene: -
J gene: TRBJ2-3

CDR3 DNA: TGTGCCAGCAGCGTAACCCCAGCCTACGAGCAGTACTTC
CDR3 protein: CASSVTPAYEQYF
CDR3 length: 13
clone size: -
V gene: TRBV9
D gene: -
J gene: TRBJ2-7

CDR3 DNA: TGTGCCAGCAGCTACCCCGACTCGTATACGCAGTATTTT
CDR3 protein: CASSYPDSYTQYF
CDR3 length: 13
clone size: few
V gene: TRBV7-9
D gene: -
J gene: TRBJ2-3

CDR3 DNA: TGTGCCAGCACAGAGCGGGACTGGGGTTCTTGGGAGCAGTACTTC
CDR3 protein: CASTERDWGSWEQYF
CDR3 length: 15
clone size: many
V gene: TRBV6-1
D gene: TRBD2
J gene: TRBJ2-7

CDR3 DNA: TGTGCCAGCAGCCCGTTCGGGACTGGAGACAATGAGCAGTTCTTC
CDR3 protein: CASSPFGTGDNEQFF
CDR3 length: 15
clone size: few
V gene: TRBV7-3
D gene: -
J gene: TRBJ2-1

CDR3 DNA: TGCGCCAGCAGCTTCATAGCGGGACAGACCTATGGCTACACCTTC
CDR3 protein: CASSFIAGQTYGYTF
CDR3 length: 15
clone size: -
V gene: TRBV5-1
D gene: TRBD1
J gene: TRBJ1-2

CDR3 DNA: TGTGCCAGCAGGACAGGGTTGACCTACGAGCAGTACTTC
CDR3 protein: CASRTGLTYEQYF
CDR3 length: 13
clone size: many
V gene: TRBV12-3/TRBV12-4
D gene: TRBD1
J gene: TRBJ2-7

CDR3 DNA: TGTGCCAGCAGGATCCTTACGAACACTGAAGCTTTCTTT
CDR3 protein: CASRILTNTEAFF
CDR3 length: 13
clone size: many
V gene: TRBV27
D gene: -
J gene: TRBJ1-1

CDR3 DNA: TGTGCCAGCTCAATCGGCTACACCTACGAGCAGTACTTC
CDR3 protein: CASSIGYTYEQYF
CDR3 length: 13
clone size: few
V gene: TRBV18
D gene: -
J gene: TRBJ2-7

CDR3 DNA: TGTGCCAGCAGCCTTAGGGCGACTAGGCAAGAGACCCAGTACTTC
CDR3 protein: CASSLRATRQETQYF
CDR3 length: 15
clone size: -
V gene: TRBV7-2
D gene: -
J gene: TRBJ2-5

CDR3 DNA: TGTGCCAGCTCACCCTTAGGAGTAGCCAAAAACATTCAGTACTTC
CDR3 protein: CASSPLGVAKNIQYF
CDR3 length: 15
clone size: -
V gene: TRBV18
D gene: -
J gene: TRBJ2-4

CDR3 DNA: TGTGCCAGCAGCCTCAGGGGGAGGGACCATCAGCCCCAGCATTTT
CDR3 protein: CASSLRGRDHQPQHF
CDR3 length: 15
clone size: few
V gene: TRBV7-8
D gene: TRBD1
J gene: TRBJ1-5

CDR3 DNA: TGCAGCGCCGGACAGGGAAATTCACCCCTCCACTTT
CDR3 protein: CSAGQGNSPLHF
CDR3 length: 12
clone size: few
V gene: TRBV29-1
D gene: TRBD1
J gene: TRBJ1-6

CDR3 DNA: TGCGCCAGCAGCTTGACTATACCGACAGGGAGGGAGACCCAGTACTTC
CDR3 protein: CASSLTIPTGRETQYF
CDR3 length: 16
clone size: few
V gene: TRBV5-1
D gene: -
J gene: TRBJ2-5

CDR3 DNA: TGTGCCAGCAGCTTAAGACCCCGAAGAGCGGGAGGGCTAACAGATACGCAGTATTTT
CDR3 protein: CASSLRPRRAGGLTDTQYF
CDR3 length: 19
clone size: few
V gene: TRBV11-2
D gene: TRBD2
J gene: TRBJ2-3

CDR3 DNA: TGTGCCAGCAGCAAAGTTAGGGGTAGTGACTACGAGCAGTACTTC
CDR3 protein: CASSKVRGSDYEQYF
CDR3 length: 15
clone size: -
V gene: TRBV21-1
D gene: -
J gene: TRBJ2-7

CDR3 DNA: TGTGCCAGTAGTATGGTTGGGCTAGTGGGCAATGAGCAGTTCTTC
CDR3 protein: CASSMVGLVGNEQFF
CDR3 length: 15
clone size: -
V gene: TRBV19
D gene: -
J gene: TRBJ2-1

CDR3 DNA: TGTGCCAGCAGGCAAAGGGACAGGGGTAACACCGGGGAGCTGTTTTTT
CDR3 protein: CASRQRDRGNTGELFF
CDR3 length: 16
clone size: -
V gene: TRBV3-1
D gene: TRBD1
J gene: TRBJ2-2

CDR3 DNA: TGCGCCAGCAGCTTGGAACCCCCCAGCGGTACGCAGTATTTT
CDR3 protein: CASSLEPPSGTQYF
CDR3 length: 14
clone size: few
V gene: TRBV5-1
D gene: -
J gene: TRBJ2-3

CDR3 DNA: TGTGCCAGCAACTTACCGGGACTAGCATCACACGGTGAGCAGTTCTTC
CDR3 protein: CASNLPGLASHGEQFF
CDR3 length: 16
clone size: -
V gene: TRBV25-1
D gene: TRBD2
J gene: TRBJ2-1

CDR3 DNA: TGTGCCAGCAGCTTCTCAGGGTACTACGAGCAGTACTTC
CDR3 protein: CASSFSGYYEQYF
CDR3 length: 13
clone size: -
V gene: TRBV7-6
D gene: -
J gene: TRBJ2-7

CDR3 DNA: TGCAGCGTTCTGGCAGGGCCGAAAGCTTTCTTT
CDR3 protein: CSVLAGPKAFF
CDR3 length: 11
clone size: few
V gene: TRBV29-1
D gene: -
J gene: TRBJ1-1

CDR3 DNA: TGCGCCAGCAGCACGGGCCCCCCGAGGGGGAACACTGAAGCTTTCTTT
CDR3 protein: CASSTGPPRGNTEAFF
CDR3 length: 16
clone size: -
V gene: TRBV4-1
D gene: -
J gene: TRBJ1-1

CDR3 DNA: TGTGCCAGCAGTCAGCAGCTGGCTTACAATGAGCAGTTCTTC
CDR3 protein: CASSQQLAYNEQFF
CDR3 length: 14
clone size: -
V gene: TRBV27
D gene: -
J gene: TRBJ2-1

CDR3 DNA: TGCGCCAGCAGCTCCGTCCCGGGACAGGTTTACTCTGGAAACACCATATATTTT
CDR3 protein: CASSSVPGQVYSGNTIYF
CDR3 length: 18
clone size: -
V gene: TRBV5-1
D gene: TRBD1
J gene: TRBJ1-3

CDR3 DNA: TGTGCCAGCAGTGGTAGGGCGGGAGCCGGGGAGCTGTTTTTT
CDR3 protein: CASSGRAGAGELFF
CDR3 length: 14
clone size: few
V gene: TRBV12-3/TRBV12-4
D gene: TRBD2
J gene: TRBJ2-2

CDR3 DNA: TGTGCCAGCAGTTTATGGACTAGCGGGGTCAATGAGCTGTTCTTC
CDR3 protein: CASSLWTSGVNELFF
CDR3 length: 15
clone size: -
V gene: TRBV27
D gene: TRBD2
J gene: TRBJ2-1